This paragraph reports one TCR beta chain. The antigen remains unidentified. These data come from a study of OX40 agonist ivuxolimab in advanced cancers. Whole-study results and caveats: Antigen specificity of clonally expanded peripheral T cells was not established.

The CDR3 has 13 amino acids. Germline V CDR1 and CDR2: MGHRA, YSYEKL. Trimming pared 3 bases from V and 8 bases from J, leaving 12 bases between. The assay was immunoSEQ multiplex PCR, and TCRdb's table has in-frame clones only and misses some. This table holds 65,000 to 100,000 clones, around 91% found once. Here the sequenced sample was CD4+ or CD8+ T cells sorted from blood, taken in a trial of the OX40 agonist ivuxolimab. This chain links TRBV4-1 with TRBJ2-3; TRBD2 might be the D (6 bases). The sequence came from an adult with an advanced solid tumor such as melanoma, head and neck, liver or kidney cancer. CDR3 amino acids: CASSQVGGATQYF. CDR3 DNA: TGCGCCAGCAGCCAGGTGGGCGGGGCTACGCAGTATTTT.